What follows describes a single TCR beta chain. The antigen is not known. The germline V and J ends were trimmed by 4 bases and 0 bases, with 7 bases remaining between them. Germline CDR1 reads SGHRS; CDR2 reads YFSETQ. The CDR3 is 13 residues long. The sample is drawn from a study of cytomegalovirus exposure and HLA in healthy donors. Study-wide results and limits: In an earlier analysis, productive rearrangement rates for most beta V segments clustered near 87% or 30%. In vitro work confirmed that a few CMV-associated chains recognize CMV antigens. Presence/absence analyses supposed approximately even sequencing depth among donors. It emerged from a later analysis that several of the most significant clusters appeared to be linked to common viral pathogens.

In the PCR, 60 Vbeta and 13 Jbeta primers were used. The repertoire was sequenced with immunoSEQ multiplex PCR; TCRdb's copy has only in-frame clones and lacks some. Altogether around 120,000 clones are present, 75% to 85% being singletons, with the ten largest covering under 3%. V and J are TRBV5-1 and TRBJ2-5; D is unresolved. The receptor was derived from a man aged 25 to 45 in good health and CMV-seronegative. What was sequenced was PBMCs. DNA of the CDR3: TGCGCCAGCAGCAGCCTCTACCAAGAGACCCAGTACTTC. It encodes CASSSLYQETQYF.